This T cell receptor beta chain stems from a study of radiation and T cells in renal cell carcinoma. Turning to the study itself: Nephrectomy followed 15 Gy stereotactic body radiation by 4 weeks.

Some clones are missing from TCRdb's copy, which holds only in-frame ones; the method was immunoSEQ multiplex PCR. The data show roughly 140,000 clones, roughly 87% seen once. Trimming removed 2 bases at V and 3 bases at J, with 13 bases between. The CDR3 length is 15 residues. CDR1 is MNHNS, CDR2 SASEGT, per germline. To note about this clone: Its antigen is unidentified.

Points from the study as a whole: In blood, top tumor clones expanded by 2 weeks, shrinking by 4.

Time point meaning: blood 2 weeks post-SBRT. Treatment meaning: 15 Gy SBRT to primary tumor, nephrectomy 4 weeks later. This TCR was recovered from a woman between 45 and 65 years old with renal cell carcinoma. The sample in question was blood, obtained from a patient whose treatment included radiotherapy and nephrectomy. The rearrangement uses TRBV6-1 and TRBJ1-1; possible D gene TRBD1, 5 bases. The CDR3 loop is CASSERHQGDTEAFF. DNA of the CDR3: TGTGCCAGCAGTGAACGTCACCAAGGGGACACTGAAGCTTTCTTT.